This T cell receptor beta chain emerged from a study of shared clonotypes between healthy human individuals. As for the study in general: The cohort comprised two women and three men. Their ages spanned 18 to 49 years.

In the case of this clone: Its matching antigen is unknown.

Study-wide findings and caveats: Non-shared clonotypes showed lower generation probabilities than clonotypes common to all four donors.

Method: immunoSEQ multiplex PCR; TCRdb's copy keeps in-frame clones and lacks some. The top ten clones hold 0.37% of a sample with 2 million to 2.5 million clones, roughly 90% of them seen once. V lost 7 bases, J lost 6 bases, and 16 bases lay in between. Looked up from germline, CDR1 is SQVTM and CDR2 is ANQGSEA. This CDR3 is 13 amino acids long. Healthy HIV-negative adults with no recent acute infections or vaccinations were recruited as donors. Sequencing input: naive CD4+ T cells from PBMCs. Subset described: CD45RA+ positively selected. This receptor was identified in a man between 18 and 35 years old in good health. Some clones in this sample may be carry-over from other donors' samples. The chain carries TRBV29-1 and TRBJ2-1, with D tentatively TRBD1 (6 bases). DNA for the CDR3: TGCAGCGGTGACAAACAGGGAGCCAATGAGCAGTTCTTC. Protein product: CSGDKQGANEQFF.